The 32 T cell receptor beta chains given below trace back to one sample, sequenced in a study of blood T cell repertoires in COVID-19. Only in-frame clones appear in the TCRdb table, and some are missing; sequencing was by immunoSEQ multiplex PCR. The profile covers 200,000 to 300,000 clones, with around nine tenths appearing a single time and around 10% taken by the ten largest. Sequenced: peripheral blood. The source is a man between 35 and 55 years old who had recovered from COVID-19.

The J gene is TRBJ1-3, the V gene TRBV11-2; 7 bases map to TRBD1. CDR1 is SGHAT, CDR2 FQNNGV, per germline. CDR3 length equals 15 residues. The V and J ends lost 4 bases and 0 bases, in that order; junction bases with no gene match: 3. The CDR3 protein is CASSWGQSSGNTIYF. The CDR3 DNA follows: TGTGCCAGCAGCTGGGGACAGAGCTCTGGAAACACCATATATTTT.

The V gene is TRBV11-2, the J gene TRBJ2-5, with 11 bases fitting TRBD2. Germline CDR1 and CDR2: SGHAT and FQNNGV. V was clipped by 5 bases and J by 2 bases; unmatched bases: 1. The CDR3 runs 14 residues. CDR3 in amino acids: CASSPSGGQETQYF. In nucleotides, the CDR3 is TGTGCCAGCAGCCCTAGCGGGGGGCAAGAGACCCAGTACTTC.

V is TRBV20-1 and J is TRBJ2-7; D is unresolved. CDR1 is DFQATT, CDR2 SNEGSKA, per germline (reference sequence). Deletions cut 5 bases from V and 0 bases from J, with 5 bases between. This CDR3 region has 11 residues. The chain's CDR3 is CSASDSYEQYF. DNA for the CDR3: TGCAGTGCTTCAGACTCCTACGAGCAGTACTTC.

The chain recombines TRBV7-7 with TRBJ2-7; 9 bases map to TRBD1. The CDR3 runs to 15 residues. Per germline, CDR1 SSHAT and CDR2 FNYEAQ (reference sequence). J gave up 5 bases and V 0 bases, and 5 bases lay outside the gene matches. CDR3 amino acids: CASSLAGTGLDEQYF. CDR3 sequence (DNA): TGTGCCAGCAGCTTAGCAGGGACAGGGCTGGACGAGCAGTACTTC.

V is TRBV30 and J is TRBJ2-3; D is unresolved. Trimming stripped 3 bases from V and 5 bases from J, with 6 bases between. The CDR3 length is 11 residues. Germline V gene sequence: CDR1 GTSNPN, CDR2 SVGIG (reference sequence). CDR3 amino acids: CAWRERDTQYF. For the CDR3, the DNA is TGTGCCTGGAGGGAGCGAGATACGCAGTATTTT. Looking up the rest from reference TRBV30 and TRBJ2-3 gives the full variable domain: SQTIHQWPATLVQPVGSPLSLECTVEGTSNPNLYWYRQAAGRGLQLLFYSVGIGQISSEVPQNLSASRPQDRQFILSSKKLLLSDSGFYLCAWRERDTQYFGPGTRLTVL.

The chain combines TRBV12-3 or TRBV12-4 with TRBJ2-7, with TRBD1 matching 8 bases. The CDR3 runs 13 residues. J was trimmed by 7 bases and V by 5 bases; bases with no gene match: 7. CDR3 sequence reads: CASSAGTGREQYF. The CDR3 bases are TGTGCCAGCAGTGCGGGGACAGGTCGGGAGCAGTACTTC.

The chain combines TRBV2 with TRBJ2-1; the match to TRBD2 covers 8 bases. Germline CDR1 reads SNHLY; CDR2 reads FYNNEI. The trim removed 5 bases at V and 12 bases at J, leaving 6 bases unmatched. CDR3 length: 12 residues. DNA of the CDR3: TGTGCCAGCAGTAACCCGGGGGGGTTGCAGTTCTTC. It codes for CASSNPGGLQFF.

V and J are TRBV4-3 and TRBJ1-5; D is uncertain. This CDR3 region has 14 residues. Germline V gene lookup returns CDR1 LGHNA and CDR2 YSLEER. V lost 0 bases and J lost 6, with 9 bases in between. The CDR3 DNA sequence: TGCGCCAGCAGCCAAGAGTTTAGAGGTCAGCCCCAGCATTTT. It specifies CASSQEFRGQPQHF.

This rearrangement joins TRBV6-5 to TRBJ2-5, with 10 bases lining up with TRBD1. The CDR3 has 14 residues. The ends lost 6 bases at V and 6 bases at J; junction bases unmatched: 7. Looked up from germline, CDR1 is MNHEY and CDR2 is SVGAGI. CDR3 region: CASRVDRGPKTQYF. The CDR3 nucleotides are TGTGCCAGCAGGGTTGACAGGGGGCCTAAGACCCAGTACTTC.

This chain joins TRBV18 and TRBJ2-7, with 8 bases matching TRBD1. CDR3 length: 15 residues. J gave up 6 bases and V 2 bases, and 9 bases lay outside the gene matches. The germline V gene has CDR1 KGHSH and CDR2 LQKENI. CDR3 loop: CASSPGGRGPSEQYF. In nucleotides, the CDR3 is TGTGCCAGCTCACCAGGGGGCAGGGGGCCAAGCGAGCAGTACTTC.

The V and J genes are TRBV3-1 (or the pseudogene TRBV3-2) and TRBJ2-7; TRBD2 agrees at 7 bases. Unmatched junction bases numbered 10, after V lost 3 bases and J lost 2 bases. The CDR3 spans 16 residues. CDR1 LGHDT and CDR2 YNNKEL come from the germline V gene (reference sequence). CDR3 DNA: TGTGCCAGCAGCCATCTGGCGGGGGTCCCGCCCTACGAGCAGTACTTC. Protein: CASSHLAGVPPYEQYF.

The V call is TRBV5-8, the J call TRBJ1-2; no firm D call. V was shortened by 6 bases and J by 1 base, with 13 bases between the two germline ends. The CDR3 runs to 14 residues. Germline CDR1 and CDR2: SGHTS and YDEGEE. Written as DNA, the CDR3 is TGTGCCAGCACCCGAGGATCGAATAACTATGGCTACACCTTC. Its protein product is CASTRGSNNYGYTF.

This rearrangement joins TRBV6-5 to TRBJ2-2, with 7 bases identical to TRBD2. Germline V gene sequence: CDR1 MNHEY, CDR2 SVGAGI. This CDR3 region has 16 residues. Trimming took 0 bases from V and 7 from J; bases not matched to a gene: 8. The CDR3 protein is CASSYSAGVGIGELFF. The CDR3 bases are TGTGCCAGCAGTTACTCGGCGGGAGTTGGTATCGGGGAGCTGTTTTTT.

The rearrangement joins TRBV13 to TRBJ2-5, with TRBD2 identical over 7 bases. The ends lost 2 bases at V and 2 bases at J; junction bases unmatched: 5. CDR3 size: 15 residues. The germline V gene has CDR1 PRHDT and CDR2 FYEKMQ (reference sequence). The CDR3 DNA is TGTGCCAGCAGCTTACCGGGAGGAGTGCAAGAGACCCAGTACTTC. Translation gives CASSLPGGVQETQYF.

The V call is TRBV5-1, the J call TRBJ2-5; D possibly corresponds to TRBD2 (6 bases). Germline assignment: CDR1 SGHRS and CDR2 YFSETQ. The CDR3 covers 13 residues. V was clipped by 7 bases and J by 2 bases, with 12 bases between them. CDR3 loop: CASYMGGQETQYF. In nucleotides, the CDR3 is TGCGCCAGCTACATGGGAGGACAAGAGACCCAGTACTTC.

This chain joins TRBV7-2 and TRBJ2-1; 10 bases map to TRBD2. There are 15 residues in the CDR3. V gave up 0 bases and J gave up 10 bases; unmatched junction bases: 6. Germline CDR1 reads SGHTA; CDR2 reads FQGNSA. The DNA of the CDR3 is TGTGCCAGCAGCTTAGCGGGAGCGGGGGGGCTCGAGCAGTTCTTC. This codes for CASSLAGAGGLEQFF.

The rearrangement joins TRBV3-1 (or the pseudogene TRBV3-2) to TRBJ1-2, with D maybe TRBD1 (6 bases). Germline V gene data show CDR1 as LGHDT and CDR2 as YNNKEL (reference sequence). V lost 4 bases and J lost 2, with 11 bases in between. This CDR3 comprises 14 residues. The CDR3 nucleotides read TGTGCCAGCAGCCTACAGGGTTGGAACTATGGCTACACCTTC. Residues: CASSLQGWNYGYTF.

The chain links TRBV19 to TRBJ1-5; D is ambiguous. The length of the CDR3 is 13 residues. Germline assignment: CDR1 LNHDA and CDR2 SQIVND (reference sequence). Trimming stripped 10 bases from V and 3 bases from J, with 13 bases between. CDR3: CATRPRDNQPQHF. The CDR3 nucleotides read TGTGCCACTCGACCTAGAGACAATCAGCCCCAGCATTTT.

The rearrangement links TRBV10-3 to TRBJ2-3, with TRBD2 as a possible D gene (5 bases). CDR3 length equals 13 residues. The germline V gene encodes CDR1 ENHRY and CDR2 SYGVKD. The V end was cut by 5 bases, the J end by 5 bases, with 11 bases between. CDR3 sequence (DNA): TGTGCCATCAGTCGGGAAGGGAGAGATACGCAGTATTTT. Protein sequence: CAISREGRDTQYF.

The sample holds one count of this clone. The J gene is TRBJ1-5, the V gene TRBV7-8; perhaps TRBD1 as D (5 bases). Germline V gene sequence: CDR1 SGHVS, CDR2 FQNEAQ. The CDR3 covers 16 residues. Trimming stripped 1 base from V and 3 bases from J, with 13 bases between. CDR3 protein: CASSLDMEGANQPQHF. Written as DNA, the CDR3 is TGTGCCAGCAGCTTAGATATGGAAGGGGCCAATCAGCCCCAGCATTTT.

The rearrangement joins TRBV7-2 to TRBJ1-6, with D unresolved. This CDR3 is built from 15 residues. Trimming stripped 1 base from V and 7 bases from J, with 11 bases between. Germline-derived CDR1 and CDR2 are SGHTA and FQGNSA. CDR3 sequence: CASSLDQAKNSPLHF. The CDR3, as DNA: TGTGCCAGCAGCTTAGATCAGGCCAAGAATTCACCCCTCCACTTT.

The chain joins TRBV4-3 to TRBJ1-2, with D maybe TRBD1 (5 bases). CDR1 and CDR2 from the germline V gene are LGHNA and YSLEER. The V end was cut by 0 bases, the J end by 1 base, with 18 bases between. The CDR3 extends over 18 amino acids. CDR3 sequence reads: CASSQDFGQGRVNYGYTF. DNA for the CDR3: TGCGCCAGCAGCCAAGATTTTGGCCAGGGAAGAGTTAACTATGGCTACACCTTC.

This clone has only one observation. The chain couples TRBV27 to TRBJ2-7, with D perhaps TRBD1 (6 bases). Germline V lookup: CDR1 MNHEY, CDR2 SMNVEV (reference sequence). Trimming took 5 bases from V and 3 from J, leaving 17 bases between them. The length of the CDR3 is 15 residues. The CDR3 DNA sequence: TGTGCCAGCAGTCGTACAGGGATATCCTTCTACGAGCAGTACTTC. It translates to CASSRTGISFYEQYF.

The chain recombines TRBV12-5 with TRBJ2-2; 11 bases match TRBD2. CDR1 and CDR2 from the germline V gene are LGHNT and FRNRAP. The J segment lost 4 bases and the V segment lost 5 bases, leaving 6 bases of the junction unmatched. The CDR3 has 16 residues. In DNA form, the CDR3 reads TGTGCTAGTGGTCCTGATAGCGGGAGGGCCACCGGGGAGCTGTTTTTT. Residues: CASGPDSGRATGELFF.

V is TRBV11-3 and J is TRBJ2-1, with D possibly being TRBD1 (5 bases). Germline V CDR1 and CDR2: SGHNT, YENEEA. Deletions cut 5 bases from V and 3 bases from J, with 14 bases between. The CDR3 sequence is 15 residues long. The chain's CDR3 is CASSPGEDSYNEQFF. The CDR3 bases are TGTGCCAGCAGCCCGGGCGAAGACAGCTACAATGAGCAGTTCTTC.

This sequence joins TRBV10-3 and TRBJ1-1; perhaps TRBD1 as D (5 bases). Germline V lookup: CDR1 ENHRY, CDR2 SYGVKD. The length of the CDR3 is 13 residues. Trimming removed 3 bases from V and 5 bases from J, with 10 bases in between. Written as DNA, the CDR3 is TGTGCCATCAGTGACCTTAGGGGAACTGAAGCTTTCTTT. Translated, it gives CAISDLRGTEAFF.

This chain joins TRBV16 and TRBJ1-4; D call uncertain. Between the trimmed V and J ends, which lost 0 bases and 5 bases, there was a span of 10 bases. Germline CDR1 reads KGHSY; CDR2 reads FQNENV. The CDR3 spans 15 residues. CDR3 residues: CASSQSGAANEKLFF. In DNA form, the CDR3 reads TGTGCCAGCAGCCAATCGGGAGCAGCAAATGAAAAACTGTTTTTT.

The CDR3 sequence: CASSRSGGETQYF. As DNA, the CDR3 is TGTGCCAGCAGTCGGTCGGGGGGGGAGACCCAGTACTTC. J is TRBJ2-5 and V is TRBV27; TRBD2 aligns across 8 bases. Germline assignment: CDR1 MNHEY and CDR2 SMNVEV (reference sequence). V gave up 5 bases and J gave up 5 bases; unmatched junction bases: 4. The CDR3 contains 13 residues.

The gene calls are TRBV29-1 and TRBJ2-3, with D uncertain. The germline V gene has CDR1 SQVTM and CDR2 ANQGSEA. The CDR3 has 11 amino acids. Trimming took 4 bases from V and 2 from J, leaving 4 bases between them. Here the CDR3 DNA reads TGCAGCGTTGGCGTCACAGATACGCAGTATTTT. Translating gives CSVGVTDTQYF.

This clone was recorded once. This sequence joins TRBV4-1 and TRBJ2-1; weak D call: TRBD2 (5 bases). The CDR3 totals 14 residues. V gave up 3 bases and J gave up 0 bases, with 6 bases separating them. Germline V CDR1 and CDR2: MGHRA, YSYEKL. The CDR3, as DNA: TGCGCCAGCAGCCATGGGAGCTCCTACAATGAGCAGTTCTTC. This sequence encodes CASSHGSSYNEQFF.

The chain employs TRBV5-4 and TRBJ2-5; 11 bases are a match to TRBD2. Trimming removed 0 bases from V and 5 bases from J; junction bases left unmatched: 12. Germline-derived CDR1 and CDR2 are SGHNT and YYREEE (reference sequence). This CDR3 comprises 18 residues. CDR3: CASSLARGSGGAGETQYF. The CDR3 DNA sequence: TGTGCCAGCAGCTTGGCCCGTGGTAGCGGGGGGGCCGGGGAGACCCAGTACTTC.

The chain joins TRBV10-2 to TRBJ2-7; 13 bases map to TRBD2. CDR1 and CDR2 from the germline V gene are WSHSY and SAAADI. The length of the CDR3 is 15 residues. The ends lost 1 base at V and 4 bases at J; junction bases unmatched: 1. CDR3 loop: CASSEWTSGGYEQYF. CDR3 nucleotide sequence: TGCGCCAGCAGTGAGTGGACTAGCGGGGGATACGAGCAGTACTTC.